The clone carrying this T cell receptor beta chain was found many times. The target antigen is unknown. V was pared by 2 bases and J by 6 bases, with 14 bases between. Germline CDR1 and CDR2: MNHEY and SMNVEV (reference sequence). This CDR3 contains 14 residues. The source of the sample is a study of neurological immune-mediated disorders. TCRdb re-called the 5' RACE reads through MiXCR, storing one row per CDR3 protein. In the table there are about 58,000 distinct CDR3 sequences, around 3.4% of which are singletons. Notes on the study in general: The absence of any CDR3 amino acid sequence shared by expanded clones across subjects suggests that repertoires were private in all groups.

Source material: PBMCs. The gene calls are TRBV27 and TRBJ2-7; D unresolved. This TCR was recovered from a woman aged 60-70 years with multiple sclerosis. This CDR3 is CASSLSPSPGEQYF. CDR3 DNA sequence: TGTGCCAGCAGTTTAAGTCCCTCCCCCGGCGAGCAGTACTTC.